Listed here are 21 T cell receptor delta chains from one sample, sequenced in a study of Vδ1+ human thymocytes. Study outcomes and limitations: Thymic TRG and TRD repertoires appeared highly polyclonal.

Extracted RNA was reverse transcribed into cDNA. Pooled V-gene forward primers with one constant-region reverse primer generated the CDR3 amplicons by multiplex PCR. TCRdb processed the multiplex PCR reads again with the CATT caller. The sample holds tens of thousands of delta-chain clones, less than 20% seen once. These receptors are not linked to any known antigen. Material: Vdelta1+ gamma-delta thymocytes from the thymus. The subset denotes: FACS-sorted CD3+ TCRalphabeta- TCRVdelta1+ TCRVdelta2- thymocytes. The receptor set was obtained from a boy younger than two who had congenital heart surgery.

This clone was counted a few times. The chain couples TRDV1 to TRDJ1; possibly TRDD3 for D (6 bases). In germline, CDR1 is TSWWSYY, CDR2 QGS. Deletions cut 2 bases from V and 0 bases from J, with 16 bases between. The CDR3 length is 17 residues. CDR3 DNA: TGTGCTCTTGGGGAAACTCCGGGGGAGGGGTACACCGATAAACTCATCTTT. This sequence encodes CALGETPGEGYTDKLIF.

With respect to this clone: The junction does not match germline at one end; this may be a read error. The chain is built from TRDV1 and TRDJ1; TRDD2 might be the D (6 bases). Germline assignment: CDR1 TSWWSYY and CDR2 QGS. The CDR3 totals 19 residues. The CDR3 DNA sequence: TGTGCTCTTGTGGAAATCTCCTACCGGTACTACTCGAACACCGATAAACTCATCTTT. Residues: CALVEISYRYYSNTDKLIF.

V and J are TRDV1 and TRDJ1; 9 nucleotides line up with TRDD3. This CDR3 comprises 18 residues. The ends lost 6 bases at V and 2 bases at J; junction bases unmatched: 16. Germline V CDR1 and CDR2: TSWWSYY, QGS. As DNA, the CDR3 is TGTGCTCTTGGTGACGTGCGGCTGGGGGATCGGGGGACCGATAAACTCATCTTT. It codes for CALGDVRLGDRGTDKLIF.

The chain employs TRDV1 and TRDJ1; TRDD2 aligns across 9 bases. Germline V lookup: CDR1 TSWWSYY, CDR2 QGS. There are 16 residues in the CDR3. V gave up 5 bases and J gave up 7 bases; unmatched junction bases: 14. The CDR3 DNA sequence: TGTGCTCTTGGGAAGCGGCCTTCCTACGAAGAGACTAAACTCATCTTT. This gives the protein CALGKRPSYEETKLIF.

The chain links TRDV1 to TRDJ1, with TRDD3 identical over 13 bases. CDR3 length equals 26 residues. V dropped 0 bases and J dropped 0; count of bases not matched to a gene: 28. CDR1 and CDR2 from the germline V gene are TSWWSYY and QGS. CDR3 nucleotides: TGTGCTCTTGGGGAACTAGTTTCCCTCCTAGGTATAACTGGGGGATACGCGATAAGGTACACCGATAAACTCATCTTT. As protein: CALGELVSLLGITGGYAIRYTDKLIF.

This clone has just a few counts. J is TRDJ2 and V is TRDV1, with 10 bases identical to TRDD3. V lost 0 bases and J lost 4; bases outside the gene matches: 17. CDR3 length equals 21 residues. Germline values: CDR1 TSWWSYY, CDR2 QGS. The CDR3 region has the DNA TGTGCTCTTGGGGAACTCGACGGCCTGTACTGGGGGATGCCCTCGACAGCACAACTCTTCTTT. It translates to CALGELDGLYWGMPSTAQLFF.

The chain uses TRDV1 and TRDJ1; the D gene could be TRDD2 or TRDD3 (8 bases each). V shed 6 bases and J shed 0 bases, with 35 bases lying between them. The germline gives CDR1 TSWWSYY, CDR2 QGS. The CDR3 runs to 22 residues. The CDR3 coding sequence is TGTGCTCTTGGATCACTCTCCTTCCTAAAGGGTACTGGGGGTCAGTACACCGATAAACTCATCTTT. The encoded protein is CALGSLSFLKGTGGQYTDKLIF.

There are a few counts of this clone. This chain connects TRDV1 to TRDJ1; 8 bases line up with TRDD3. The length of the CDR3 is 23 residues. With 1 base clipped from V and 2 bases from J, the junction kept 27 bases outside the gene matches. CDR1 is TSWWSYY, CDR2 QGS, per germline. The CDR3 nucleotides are TGTGCTCTTGGGGAACCGCTCTCAGTCCTACGAACTGGGGGGCTTCTATATACCGATAAACTCATCTTT. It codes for CALGEPLSVLRTGGLLYTDKLIF.

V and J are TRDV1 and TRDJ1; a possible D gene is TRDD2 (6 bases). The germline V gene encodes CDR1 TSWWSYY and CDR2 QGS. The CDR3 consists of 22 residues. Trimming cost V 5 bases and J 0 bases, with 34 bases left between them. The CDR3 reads CALGLPPTRSPITYKYTDKLIF. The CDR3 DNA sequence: TGTGCTCTTGGGCTTCCTCCTACGCGGTCCCCGATAACCTATAAGTACACCGATAAACTCATCTTT.

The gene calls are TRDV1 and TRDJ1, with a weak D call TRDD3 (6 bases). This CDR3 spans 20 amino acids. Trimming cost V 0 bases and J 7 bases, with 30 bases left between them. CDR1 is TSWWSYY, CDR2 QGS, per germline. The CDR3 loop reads CALGELVPQTRGLRGGKLIF. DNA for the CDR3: TGTGCTCTTGGGGAACTCGTACCGCAAACACGGGGATTAAGGGGGGGTAAACTCATCTTT.

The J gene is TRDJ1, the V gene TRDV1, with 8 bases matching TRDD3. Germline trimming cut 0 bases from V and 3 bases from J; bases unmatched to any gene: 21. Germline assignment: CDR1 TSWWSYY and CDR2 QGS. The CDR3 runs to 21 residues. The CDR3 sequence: CALGELSPTLAGIPLSDKLIF. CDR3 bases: TGTGCTCTTGGGGAACTTAGCCCTACTCTGGCGGGGATACCCCTTTCCGATAAACTCATCTTT.

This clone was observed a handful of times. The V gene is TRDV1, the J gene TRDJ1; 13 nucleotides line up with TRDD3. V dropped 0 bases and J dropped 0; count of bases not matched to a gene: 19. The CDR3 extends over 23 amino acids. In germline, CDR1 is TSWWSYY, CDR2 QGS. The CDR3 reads CALGELGTSSTYWGIRYTDKLIF. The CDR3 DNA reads TGTGCTCTTGGGGAACTTGGAACCTCCTCCACCTACTGGGGGATACGTTACACCGATAAACTCATCTTT.

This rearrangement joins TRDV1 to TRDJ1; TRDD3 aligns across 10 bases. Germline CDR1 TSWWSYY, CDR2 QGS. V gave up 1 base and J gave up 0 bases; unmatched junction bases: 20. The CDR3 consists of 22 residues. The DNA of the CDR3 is TGTGCTCTTGGGGAACGTTCCTACGAAGAAGTACTGGGGGATGAGTACACCGATAAACTCATCTTT. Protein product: CALGERSYEEVLGDEYTDKLIF.

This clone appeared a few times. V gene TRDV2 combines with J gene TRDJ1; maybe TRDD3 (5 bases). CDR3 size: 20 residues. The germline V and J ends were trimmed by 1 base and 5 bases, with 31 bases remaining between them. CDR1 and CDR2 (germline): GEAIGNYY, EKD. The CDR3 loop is CACDTRPQRPGLEEVDKLIF. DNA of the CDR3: TGTGCCTGTGACACTCGCCCCCAAAGGCCTGGGTTAGAAGAAGTAGATAAACTCATCTTT.

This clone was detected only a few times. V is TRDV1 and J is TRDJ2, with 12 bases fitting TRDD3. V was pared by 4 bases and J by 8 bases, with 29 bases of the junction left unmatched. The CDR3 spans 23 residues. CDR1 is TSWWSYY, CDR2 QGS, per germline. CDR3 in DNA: TGTGCTCTTGGGGTTTTGCCTTCCTACGGTACTGGGGGATACTACCCAGCGGGGGCACAACTCTTCTTT. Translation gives CALGVLPSYGTGGYYPAGAQLFF.

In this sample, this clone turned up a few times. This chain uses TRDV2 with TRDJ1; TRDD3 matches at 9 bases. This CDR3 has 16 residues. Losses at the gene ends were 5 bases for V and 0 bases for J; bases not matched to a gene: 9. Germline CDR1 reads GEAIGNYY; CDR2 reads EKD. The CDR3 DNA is TGTGCCTGTGGGATGGGGATACGCCAAAACACCGATAAACTCATCTTT. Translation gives CACGMGIRQNTDKLIF.

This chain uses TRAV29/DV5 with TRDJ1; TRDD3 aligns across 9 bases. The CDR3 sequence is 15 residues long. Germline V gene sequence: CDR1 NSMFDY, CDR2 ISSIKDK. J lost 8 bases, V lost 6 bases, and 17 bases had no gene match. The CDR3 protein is CAVGLLKGWGIKLIF. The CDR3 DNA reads TGTGCAGTAGGCCTTCTTAAGGGGTGGGGGATAAAACTCATCTTT.

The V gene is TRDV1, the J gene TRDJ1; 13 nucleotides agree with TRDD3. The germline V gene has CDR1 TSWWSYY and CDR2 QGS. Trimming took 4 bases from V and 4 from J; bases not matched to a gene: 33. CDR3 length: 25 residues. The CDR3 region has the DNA TGTGCTCTTGGGGGAAACGCCCCTCCTTCCTTCCTGCCGTACTGGGGGATACGTGGCAGCGATAAACTCATCTTT. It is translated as CALGGNAPPSFLPYWGIRGSDKLIF.

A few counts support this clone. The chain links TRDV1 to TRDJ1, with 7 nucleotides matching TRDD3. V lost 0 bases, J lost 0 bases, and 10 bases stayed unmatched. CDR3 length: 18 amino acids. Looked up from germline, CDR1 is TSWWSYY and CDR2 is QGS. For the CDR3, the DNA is TGTGCTCTTGGGGAACTTCAACCCGGGGGATGGTACACCGATAAACTCATCTTT. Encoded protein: CALGELQPGGWYTDKLIF.

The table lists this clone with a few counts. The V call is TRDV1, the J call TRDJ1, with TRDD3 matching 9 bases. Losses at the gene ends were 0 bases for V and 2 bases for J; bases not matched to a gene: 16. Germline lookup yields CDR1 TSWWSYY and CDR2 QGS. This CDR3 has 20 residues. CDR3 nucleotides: TGTGCTCTTGGGGAACTTCTCACCTTAAGCCGGGGGATACTAACCGATAAACTCATCTTT. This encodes CALGELLTLSRGILTDKLIF.

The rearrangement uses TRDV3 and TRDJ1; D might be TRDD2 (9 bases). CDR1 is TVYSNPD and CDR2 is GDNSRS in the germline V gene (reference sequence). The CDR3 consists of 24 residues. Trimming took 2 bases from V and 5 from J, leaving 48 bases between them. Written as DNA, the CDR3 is TGTGCCTTTCTTTCCACGGCCTTCCTACCATTTTTTTGGCTTCTGGGGGAACTATCGGATAAACTCATCTTT. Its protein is CAFLSTAFLPFFWLLGELSDKLIF.